The 28 T cell receptor beta chains presented below share a single source sample, sequenced in a study of PD-1 blockade in classical Hodgkin lymphoma. All the patients suffered relapse after autologous stem cell transplantation, and brentuximab vedotin exposure differed. Applied to thawed PBMCs, magnetic negative selection was the method used to isolate CD8+ T cells. The protocol was immunoSEQ multiplex PCR, while the TCRdb copy is restricted to in-frame clones and leaves out a portion. The sample has approximately 10,000 clones; approximately 81% are singletons. The specimen comprised CD8+ T cells from blood, sampled at baseline. These receptors all stem from a human donor with classical Hodgkin lymphoma.

V usage is TRBV27 and J usage is TRBJ1-5, with D possibly TRBD1 on 5 matching bases. The germline CDR1 and CDR2 sequences are MNHEY and SMNVEV (reference sequence). V lost 0 bases and J lost 5, with 11 bases in between. The CDR3 runs 15 residues. CDR3 loop: CASSLSWAGHQPQHF. The DNA for the CDR3 is TGTGCCAGCAGTTTATCGTGGGCAGGGCATCAGCCCCAGCATTTT.

The chain employs TRBV11-2 and TRBJ2-5; D possibly matches TRBD1 or TRBD2 (5 bases each). Germline V gives CDR1 SGHAT, CDR2 FQNNGV. This CDR3 is 16 amino acids long. Trimming removed 2 bases from V and 4 bases from J, with 17 bases in between. This CDR3 is CASSLTSVGGGETQYF. CDR3 nucleotide sequence: TGTGCCAGCAGCTTAACGAGTGTCGGTGGGGGAGAGACCCAGTACTTC.

This chain uses TRBV5-5 with TRBJ2-7; possible D gene TRBD1, 5 bases. The CDR3 length is 15 residues. The germline V gene encodes CDR1 SGHKS and CDR2 YYEKEE (reference sequence). Trimming pared 4 bases from V and 4 bases from J, leaving 18 bases between. CDR3 amino acids: CASSPSLGRVYEQYF. CDR3 sequence (DNA): TGTGCCAGCAGCCCCTCTTTGGGCAGGGTGTACGAGCAGTACTTC.

The CDR3 region has the DNA TGTGCCAGCAGTTACCGGGTCGCCAATGAGCAGTTCTTC. Protein product: CASSYRVANEQFF. The rearrangement joins TRBV28 to TRBJ2-1; no firm D call. Germline CDR1 and CDR2: MDHEN and SYDVKM. The CDR3 consists of 13 residues. V was trimmed by 4 bases and J by 6 bases, leaving 10 bases between them.

This sequence joins TRBV27 and TRBJ1-4; TRBD1 is a possible D gene (5 bases). The germline V gene encodes CDR1 MNHEY and CDR2 SMNVEV (reference sequence). The CDR3 loop spans 14 amino acids. The germline V and J ends were trimmed by 8 bases and 8 bases, with 18 bases remaining between them. CDR3 coding DNA: TGTGCCAGCCAAACGGGACGGGACGGGGAAAAACTGTTTTTT. This encodes CASQTGRDGEKLFF.

The rearrangement uses TRBV5-1 and TRBJ2-1; 8 bases fit TRBD2. V lost 4 bases and J lost 2; bases outside the gene matches: 11. This CDR3 spans 17 amino acids. CDR1 and CDR2 from the germline V gene are SGHRS and YFSETQ. This chain's CDR3 is CASSLWGSGSTYNEQFF. The CDR3 bases are TGCGCCAGCAGCCTTTGGGGGAGCGGGAGTACCTACAATGAGCAGTTCTTC.

The chain uses TRBV7-6 and TRBJ2-1, with 8 bases identical to TRBD1. The V gene end was trimmed by 5 bases and the J gene end by 16 bases; junction bases not matched to a gene: 7. CDR1 and CDR2 from the germline V gene are SGHVS and FNYEAQ. The CDR3 loop spans 11 amino acids. The CDR3 here is CASSGGQGCFF. The CDR3 DNA sequence: TGTGCCAGCAGCGGAGGACAGGGTTGTTTCTTC. The entire variable domain, with the rest obtained from reference TRBV7-6 and TRBJ2-1, is as follows: GAGVSQSPRYKVTKRGQDVALRCDPISGHVSLYWYRQALGQGPEFLTYFNYEAQQDKSGLPNDRFSAERPEGSISTLTIQRTEQRDSAMYRCASSGGQGCFFGPGTRLTVL.

The chain is built from TRBV7-6 and TRBJ1-4; 9 bases are shared with TRBD1. Germline V gene data show CDR1 as SGHVS and CDR2 as FNYEAQ. The CDR3 is 17 residues long. Trimming at V came to 0 bases and at J to 5 bases, leaving 7 bases not matched to a gene. The CDR3 sequence: CASSLAGGGTGNEKLFF. CDR3 sequence (DNA): TGTGCCAGCAGCTTAGCGGGAGGCGGGACAGGGAATGAAAAACTGTTTTTT.

The chain employs TRBV4-2 and TRBJ1-1; possibly TRBD1 for D (6 bases). Trimming cost V 0 bases and J 7 bases, with 15 bases left between them. The germline gives CDR1 LGHNA, CDR2 YNFKEQ. The CDR3 contains 15 residues. The CDR3 here is CASSQEGHAAGEAFF. The CDR3 DNA reads as TGTGCCAGCAGCCAAGAGGGACACGCTGCCGGTGAAGCTTTCTTT.

The J gene is TRBJ1-1, the V gene TRBV11-2, with a possible D match to TRBD1 (5 bases). Germline CDR1 is SGHAT and CDR2 is FQNNGV. The CDR3 has 15 residues. V was pared by 2 bases and J by 6 bases, with 16 bases between. CDR3 amino acids: CASSLRGYLVAEAFF. Written as DNA, the CDR3 is TGTGCCAGCAGCTTAAGGGGTTATCTCGTCGCTGAAGCTTTCTTT.

The chain couples TRBV28 to TRBJ1-4, with no clear D. V was trimmed by 5 bases and J by 4 bases, leaving 11 bases between them. The CDR3 spans 14 residues. From germline, CDR1 is MDHEN and CDR2 SYDVKM. DNA of the CDR3: TGTGCCAGCAGTCTGGGTAGGAGTAATGAAAAACTGTTTTTT. Protein: CASSLGRSNEKLFF.

The rearrangement joins TRBV2 to TRBJ2-7; 7 nucleotides align to TRBD2. The J segment lost 2 bases and the V segment lost 1 base, leaving 5 bases of the junction unmatched. The germline V gene has CDR1 SNHLY and CDR2 FYNNEI. This CDR3 region has 15 residues. CDR3 DNA sequence: TGTGCCAGCAGTGAAGGGGCTAGCGGAACCTACGAGCAGTACTTC. It yields the protein CASSEGASGTYEQYF.

The chain is built from TRBV4-1 and TRBJ2-7, with TRBD2 matching 12 bases. Germline lookup yields CDR1 MGHRA and CDR2 YSYEKL. This CDR3 is built from 17 residues. V lost 4 bases and J lost 0; bases outside the gene matches: 7. CDR3 amino acids: CASSPRTSGTHSYEQYF. The CDR3 DNA reads as TGCGCCAGCAGCCCACGGACTAGCGGGACGCACTCCTACGAGCAGTACTTC.

The chain uses TRBV5-1 and TRBJ2-3; 8 bases are a match to TRBD2. The CDR3 covers 14 residues. The trim removed 2 bases at V and 4 bases at J, leaving 3 bases unmatched. Germline CDR1 reads SGHRS; CDR2 reads YFSETQ. The CDR3 sequence is CASSFQLAADTQYF. The DNA of the CDR3 is TGCGCCAGCAGCTTTCAACTAGCGGCAGATACGCAGTATTTT.

This clone was found a few times. The V gene is TRBV2, the J gene TRBJ2-5; D may be TRBD1 (6 bases). The V gene's germline CDR1 is SNHLY and CDR2 FYNNEI. Trimming removed 6 bases at V and 1 base at J, with 12 bases between. CDR3 length: 14 residues. The CDR3 loop reads CASSSWGPQETQYF. The CDR3 DNA sequence: TGTGCCAGCAGCTCCTGGGGGCCCCAAGAGACCCAGTACTTC.

This clone was recorded a few times. The chain recombines TRBV5-4 with TRBJ2-2; a possible D gene is TRBD2 (5 bases). Germline loops: CDR1 SGHNT, CDR2 YYREEE (reference sequence). V lost 1 base and J lost 5, with 15 bases in between. CDR3 size: 16 residues. The CDR3 coding sequence is TGTGCCAGCAGCTTGATGGGAGAGACGGTTACCGGGGAGCTGTTTTTT. It specifies CASSLMGETVTGELFF. Filled out from reference TRBV5-4 and TRBJ2-2, the complete variable domain reads ETGVTQSPTHLIKTRGQQVTLRCSSQSGHNTVSWYQQALGQGPQFIFQYYREEENGRGNFPPRFSGLQFPNYSSELNVNALELDDSALYLCASSLMGETVTGELFFGEGSRLTVL.

V and J are TRBV6-5 and TRBJ1-1; no clear D gene. The CDR3 length is 13 residues. CDR1 and CDR2 from the germline V gene are MNHEY and SVGAGI. V dropped 5 bases and J dropped 6 bases, with 13 bases sitting between them. The chain's CDR3 is CASSLSPGAEAFF. CDR3 bases: TGTGCCAGCAGTCTCAGCCCCGGGGCTGAAGCTTTCTTT.

The chain couples TRBV6-1 to TRBJ1-2; maybe TRBD1 (5 bases). The CDR3 is 12 amino acids. CDR1 is MNHNS, CDR2 SASEGT, per germline. Trimming removed 5 bases at V and 6 bases at J, with 10 bases between. CDR3 sequence: CASSWGGDGYTF. The CDR3 DNA reads TGTGCCAGCAGTTGGGGGGGGGATGGCTACACCTTC.

The chain employs TRBV10-3 and TRBJ2-7; 7 bases map to TRBD2. V trimming: 2 bases; J trimming: 3 bases; junction bases outside the gene matches: 1. The CDR3 loop spans 13 amino acids. Looked up from germline, CDR1 is ENHRY and CDR2 is SYGVKD. The CDR3 loop reads CAISESGVYEQYF. CDR3 DNA sequence: TGTGCCATCAGTGAGAGCGGGGTCTACGAGCAGTACTTC.

The count of this clone is one. The V call is TRBV11-2, the J call TRBJ2-7; 7 nucleotides agree with TRBD2. Germline CDR1 and CDR2: SGHAT and FQNNGV. The CDR3 totals 17 residues. J was trimmed by 1 base and V by 1 base; bases with no gene match: 10. The CDR3 reads CASSLGTGGSHSYEQYF. The CDR3 DNA follows: TGTGCCAGCAGCTTAGGCACGGGCGGGAGCCATTCCTACGAGCAGTACTTC.

This chain uses TRBV6-5 with TRBJ2-3; TRBD2 is a possible D gene (6 bases). Trimming removed 4 bases at V and 5 bases at J, with 13 bases between. Germline V gene data show CDR1 as MNHEY and CDR2 as SVGAGI. This CDR3 has 14 amino acids. CDR3 region: CASSWGTGGDTQYF. The CDR3 DNA is TGTGCCAGCAGTTGGGGGACTGGGGGAGATACGCAGTATTTT.

The rearrangement joins TRBV5-4 to TRBJ2-2, with 8 bases matching TRBD2. V trimming: 9 bases; J trimming: 0 bases; junction bases outside the gene matches: 7. CDR3 length: 15 residues. Germline values: CDR1 SGHNT, CDR2 YYREEE (reference sequence). The CDR3 sequence: CATYTSGPNTGELFF. CDR3 DNA: TGTGCCACCTACACTAGCGGACCGAACACCGGGGAGCTGTTTTTT.

This clone showed up just a few times. The chain links TRBV19 to TRBJ2-7; D is ambiguous. The germline CDR1 and CDR2 sequences are LNHDA and SQIVND (reference sequence). This CDR3 has 14 residues. Trimming took 6 bases from V and 7 from J, leaving 19 bases between them. The CDR3 DNA reads as TGTGCCAGTAGGAGACATGTTGGTCGTAGAGAGCAGTACTTC. Translated: CASRRHVGRREQYF.

J is TRBJ1-3 and V is TRBV15; 7 bases map to TRBD1. This CDR3 is 15 amino acids long. Germline trimming cut 4 bases from V and 0 bases from J; bases unmatched to any gene: 3. CDR1 is LNHNV, CDR2 YYDKDF, per germline (reference sequence). The CDR3 reads CATSTDRASGNTIYF. The CDR3 nucleotides read TGTGCCACCAGCACCGACAGGGCCTCTGGAAACACCATATATTTT.

The chain links TRBV27 to TRBJ1-1; D is possibly TRBD1 (6 bases). The CDR3 length is 13 residues. Germline V gene lookup returns CDR1 MNHEY and CDR2 SMNVEV (reference sequence). The germline V and J ends were trimmed by 4 bases and 3 bases, with 9 bases remaining between them. CDR3 amino acids: CASSWGADTEAFF. CDR3 sequence (DNA): TGTGCCAGCAGTTGGGGGGCCGACACTGAAGCTTTCTTT.

The rearrangement links TRBV15 to TRBJ1-5, with D hard to call. This CDR3 contains 16 residues. Trimming cost V 0 bases and J 1 base, with 10 bases left between them. Germline loops: CDR1 LNHNV, CDR2 YYDKDF (reference sequence). CDR3 loop: CATSRDREDSNQPQHF. DNA for the CDR3: TGTGCCACCAGCAGAGATCGTGAGGACAGCAATCAGCCCCAGCATTTT. Looking up the rest from reference TRBV15 and TRBJ1-5 gives the full variable domain: DAMVIQNPRYQVTQFGKPVTLSCSQTLNHNVMYWYQQKSSQAPKLLFHYYDKDFNNEADTPDNFQSRRPNTSFCFLDIRSPGLGDTAMYLCATSRDREDSNQPQHFGDGTRLSIL.

As for this clone: The limits of the CDR3 on the DNA are not certain, so only TCRdb's listed CDR3 is given. This chain connects TRBV6-1 to TRBJ2-7. Ends included, the CDR3 has 14 residues. The germline V gene has CDR1 MNHNS and CDR2 SASEGT. The CDR3 sequence: CASSSSTDGVEQYF.

The chain employs TRBV6-5 and TRBJ2-5; D gene uncertain. Germline V CDR1 and CDR2: MNHEY, SVGAGI. V was pared by 0 bases and J by 3 bases, with 11 bases between. This CDR3 is 15 amino acids long. The CDR3 spells CASSYSKPDEETQYF. The CDR3 bases are TGTGCCAGCAGTTACTCGAAGCCGGATGAAGAGACCCAGTACTTC.